This is a list of T cell receptor beta chains from one sample in a study of a mutant IDH1 vaccine in newly diagnosed glioma. Their recognized antigens are unknown. The repertoire was sequenced with immunoSEQ multiplex PCR; TCRdb's copy has only in-frame clones and lacks some. The table lists over 75,000 clones, about 81% of them singletons. The sequencing used PBMCs, collected from a glioma patient whose treatment included an IDH1 peptide vaccine. The receptors come from a man between 40 and 49 years old with glioma. Both conserved end residues are part of each CDR3. The D gene is left open where the match is weak. For some rows the clone size is stated as once, few or many, or as a class when expanded; others skip it.

CDR3 DNA | CDR3 protein | V gene | D gene | J gene | clone size | CDR3 length
TGCGCCAGCAGCCAAGATTTAGGCTTTAATGAAAAACTGTTTTTT | CASSQDLGFNEKLFF | TRBV4-3 | - | TRBJ1-4 | once | 15
TGTGCCAGCAGCTTCTCAGGGGCCGGGGAGCTGTTTTTT | CASSFSGAGELFF | TRBV7-2 | - | TRBJ2-2 | - | 13
TGTGCCAGCAGCCCGCCGGAGGGGACCGGGGCCAACGTCCTGACTTTC | CASSPPEGTGANVLTF | TRBV7-9 | - | TRBJ2-6 | few | 16
TGTGCCAGCAGCCAACGTCATCCGCGGGAGAAAGGTACCTACAATGAGCAGTTCTTC | CASSQRHPREKGTYNEQFF | TRBV4-2 | TRBD2 | TRBJ2-1 | - | 19
TGTGCCAGCAGCGTAACCGGACAGGGCCCACTGCTGAACACTGAAGCTTTCTTT | CASSVTGQGPLLNTEAFF | TRBV9 | TRBD1 | TRBJ1-1 | - | 18
TGTGCCAGCAGCTTAGGGCGAGTTAACAGGGGGAAGTCCTATGGCTACACCTTC | CASSLGRVNRGKSYGYTF | TRBV7-9 | TRBD1 | TRBJ1-2 | - | 18
TGTGCCAGCAGCCCCTGGGACCCGGGATCCTCTGGAAACACCATATATTTT | CASSPWDPGSSGNTIYF | TRBV4-2 | - | TRBJ1-3 | - | 17
TGTGCCAGCGGCCAAAGCACCTACGAGCAGTACTTC | CASGQSTYEQYF | TRBV7-9 | - | TRBJ2-7 | - | 12
TGCGCCAGCAGTCCGGGACAGGGGGACTACGAGCAGTACTTC | CASSPGQGDYEQYF | TRBV4-3 | TRBD1 | TRBJ2-7 | - | 14
TGTGCCAGCAGTGAACAGGTATCTAGCAATCAGCCCCAGCATTTT | CASSEQVSSNQPQHF | TRBV2 | - | TRBJ1-5 | once | 15
TGTGCCAGCAGCCGCCTAACTAGCGGGGGCCCTAATGAGCAGTTCTTC | CASSRLTSGGPNEQFF | TRBV7-9 | TRBD2 | TRBJ2-1 | few | 16
TGTGCCAGCAGCTTGCAGGGTGCAGAGACCCAGTACTTC | CASSLQGAETQYF | TRBV5-6 | - | TRBJ2-5 | - | 13
TGTGCCAGCAAGAATCCGGGACAGAATGCCTACGAGCAGTACTTC | CASKNPGQNAYEQYF | TRBV7-2 | TRBD1 | TRBJ2-7 | - | 15
TGTGCCAGCTACCCTTATATAGCTCCGAACACTGAAGCTTTCTTT | CASYPYIAPNTEAFF | TRBV6-5 | - | TRBJ1-1 | - | 15
TGTGCCAGCAGCTTGGCTGGCAGGGTTCACTATGGCTACACCTTC | CASSLAGRVHYGYTF | TRBV5-5 | - | TRBJ1-2 | - | 15
TGCGCCAGCAGCCTCGGACTTACTGGGGGGCAGTACTTC | CASSLGLTGGQYF | TRBV5-1 | - | TRBJ2-7 | - | 13
TGTGCCAGCAGCTGGGGGTTGGAGCGGGGGCCCTACAATGAGCAGTTCTTC | CASSWGLERGPYNEQFF | TRBV7-2 | TRBD2 | TRBJ2-1 | few | 17
TGTGCCAGCAGCTCCGCCAAAAACATTCAGTACTTC | CASSSAKNIQYF | TRBV7-8 | - | TRBJ2-4 | - | 12
TGCGCCAGCAGCCAAGATCGGGGTAGGTCACCCCTCCACTTT | CASSQDRGRSPLHF | TRBV4-1 | - | TRBJ1-6 | - | 14
TGCAGCGCCGGACTAGCGGGGGGCACCGGGGAGCTGTTTTTT | CSAGLAGGTGELFF | TRBV29-1 | TRBD2 | TRBJ2-2 | - | 14
TGTGCCAGCAGCGCGGGTGCTCCCTACGAGCAGTACTTC | CASSAGAPYEQYF | TRBV5-6 | - | TRBJ2-7 | - | 13
TGTGCCAGCAGCCCACTCTACGAGCAGTACTTC | CASSPLYEQYF | TRBV13 | - | TRBJ2-7 | - | 11
TGTGCCAGCAGCCCGACAGGGGGTGAGCAGTACTTC | CASSPTGGEQYF | TRBV11-2 | TRBD1 | TRBJ2-7 | - | 12
TGCGCCAGCAGCTTGATGGGACAGGGGAACTATGGCTACACCTTC | CASSLMGQGNYGYTF | TRBV5-1 | TRBD1 | TRBJ1-2 | - | 15
TGTGCCAGCAGCCCCGGGACTAGCGTTCGAGATACGCAGTATTTT | CASSPGTSVRDTQYF | TRBV7-9 | TRBD2 | TRBJ2-3 | - | 15
TGTGCCAGCAGCTTGGGGAGGGAATACGATGAGCAGTTCTTC | CASSLGREYDEQFF | TRBV5-8 | - | TRBJ2-1 | - | 14
TGTGCCAGCAGTTCCCTCCAGGGGAGCTCCTACAATGAGCAGTTCTTC | CASSSLQGSSYNEQFF | TRBV6-5 | - | TRBJ2-1 | - | 16
TGTGCCAGCAGCGTAGCTCTGGACAGCTCTGGAAACACCATATATTTT | CASSVALDSSGNTIYF | TRBV9 | - | TRBJ1-3 | - | 16
TGCGCCAGCAGCTTCCCGGGACTAAACACCGGGGAGCTGTTTTTT | CASSFPGLNTGELFF | TRBV5-1 | TRBD2 | TRBJ2-2 | few | 15
TGTGCCAGCAGTTATTTACCGGGACAGTACTACGAGCAGTACTTC | CASSYLPGQYYEQYF | TRBV6-5 | TRBD1 | TRBJ2-7 | - | 15
TGTGCCAGCAGTGAAGCGGGGGTTGAGCCCCAGCATTTT | CASSEAGVEPQHF | TRBV2 | - | TRBJ1-5 | - | 13
TGTGCCAGCAGCTTCACGGGGGCCGGAAAACTGTTTTTT | CASSFTGAGKLFF | TRBV5-8 | - | TRBJ1-4 | few | 13
TGTGCCAGCAGCGCCGCTAGCGGCTTCTCCTACAATGAGCAGTTCTTC | CASSAASGFSYNEQFF | TRBV7-9 | TRBD2 | TRBJ2-1 | - | 16
TGTGCCAGCAGCCCTCCTAGCGGGAGGAACTACAATGAGCAGTTCTTC | CASSPPSGRNYNEQFF | TRBV5-4 | TRBD2 | TRBJ2-1 | - | 16
TGCGCCAGCAGCCAAGACGCGGGAGCGGGGACAGATACGCAGTATTTT | CASSQDAGAGTDTQYF | TRBV4-3 | TRBD2 | TRBJ2-3 | once | 16
TGTGCCATCAGACTAGCGGGAGATGACAATGAGCAGTTCTTC | CAIRLAGDDNEQFF | TRBV10-3 | TRBD2 | TRBJ2-1 | - | 14
TGCGCCAGCAGCTCCAGACTAGCGGGAGGGCCGGCAGATACGCAATATTTT | CASSSRLAGGPADTQYF | TRBV5-1 | TRBD2 | TRBJ2-3 | - | 17
TGCAGCGTTGTCGAAGGCCATACGCAGTATTTT | CSVVEGHTQYF | TRBV29-1 | - | TRBJ2-3 | once | 11
TGCGCCAGCAGCCAAGAGCGAACGGGACTAGCGAACAATGAGCAGTTCTTC | CASSQERTGLANNEQFF | TRBV4-3 | TRBD2 | TRBJ2-1 | - | 17
TGTGCCAGCAGCTTCCGGACAGGGTCCTCTGGAAACACCATATATTTT | CASSFRTGSSGNTIYF | TRBV7-2 | TRBD1 | TRBJ1-3 | - | 16
TGCGCCAGCAGCCAAGAAAATGGCGGGGCCGGCACAGATACGCAGTATTTT | CASSQENGGAGTDTQYF | TRBV4-3 | - | TRBJ2-3 | - | 17
TGTGCCAGCAGTTTGAATTACGAGCAGTACTTC | CASSLNYEQYF | TRBV28 | - | TRBJ2-7 | - | 11
TGTGCCAGCAGTTCCTCAGGGATACCGGGCACTGAAGCTTTCTTT | CASSSSGIPGTEAFF | TRBV28 | - | TRBJ1-1 | - | 15
TGTGCCATCAGTTTCTCAGGGACAGATAACACTGAAGCTTTCTTT | CAISFSGTDNTEAFF | TRBV10-3 | TRBD1 | TRBJ1-1 | - | 15
TGTGCCAGCAGTGTACAGGGCCATTCAGGACTGTTTTTT | CASSVQGHSGLFF | TRBV6-5 | - | TRBJ1-4 | - | 13
TGTGCCAGCAGCTCCAACAGGGACACCGGGGAGCTGTTTTTT | CASSSNRDTGELFF | TRBV5-4 | - | TRBJ2-2 | - | 14
TGTGCCAGCAGTTTAGGGTCCTACGAGCAGTACTTC | CASSLGSYEQYF | TRBV28 | - | TRBJ2-7 | - | 12
TGCGCCAGCAGCTTGGGGACAGGGGGGATTTATACTGAAGCTTTCTTT | CASSLGTGGIYTEAFF | TRBV5-1 | TRBD1 | TRBJ1-1 | - | 16
TGTGCCAGCAGTGAAGCGATTAGGAAAGAGACCCAGTACTTC | CASSEAIRKETQYF | TRBV2 | - | TRBJ2-5 | - | 14
TGTGCCAGCAGCCGACAGGGGACGAACACTGAAGCTTTCTTT | CASSRQGTNTEAFF | TRBV7-9 | TRBD1 | TRBJ1-1 | - | 14
TGTGCCAGCAGCGGGGCCGTGGGCGAGCAGTACTTC | CASSGAVGEQYF | TRBV28 | - | TRBJ2-7 | - | 12
TGTGCCAGCAGCTTGAGGGTAACTAGCGTAACTAATAATTCCTACGAGCAGTACTTC | CASSLRVTSVTNNSYEQYF | TRBV5-6 | TRBD2 | TRBJ2-7 | - | 19
TGCGCCAGCAGCCAAGACGGGGGCGTAAGATACAATGAGCAGTTCTTC | CASSQDGGVRYNEQFF | TRBV4-3 | - | TRBJ2-1 | - | 16
TGTGCCAGCAGCTGGGACAGGGCCAATGAAAAACTGTTTTTT | CASSWDRANEKLFF | TRBV6-5 | TRBD1 | TRBJ1-4 | - | 14
TGCGCCAGCAGCCATTCGGACAGGGGGATGGGTAATTCACCCCTCCACTTT | CASSHSDRGMGNSPLHF | TRBV4-1 | TRBD1 | TRBJ1-6 | - | 17
TGTGCCATCAGTCCCGGGGTCGCCTATGGCTACACCTTC | CAISPGVAYGYTF | TRBV10-3 | - | TRBJ1-2 | - | 13
TGTGCCAGTAGTGAGGACGGTAGTGTCAATCAGCCCCAGCATTTT | CASSEDGSVNQPQHF | TRBV19 | - | TRBJ1-5 | - | 15